This T cell receptor (beta chain) was observed in a study of T cell responses to AZD1222 COVID-19 vaccine. The germline CDR1 and CDR2 sequences are SGHTA and FQGNSA. There are 13 residues in the CDR3. Unmatched junction bases numbered 6, after V lost 5 bases and J lost 6 bases. The repertoire was sequenced with immunoSEQ multiplex PCR; TCRdb's copy has only in-frame clones and lacks some. The table records about 180,000 clones, 80% to 90% of them present only once. Worth noting for this clone: Its antigen is still unknown.

Findings and caveats of the study: Dominant CD4 TCR responses targeted spike regions 160-218 and 743-854. Only 5 to 7 individuals given AZD1222 were seropositive at baseline.

The sample in question was peripheral blood, obtained on day 0 of AZD1222 vaccination. The chain recombines TRBV7-2 with TRBJ1-2; 7 positions match TRBD1. The receptor was derived from an adult in good health. CDR3 bases: TGTGCCAGCAGCCCGTTAGACAGGGATGGCTACACCTTC. It codes for CASSPLDRDGYTF.